This TCR beta chain was recorded in a study of shared clonotypes between healthy human individuals. Regarding the study as a whole: An expected dependence of interdonor clonotype sharing on sequencing depth was noted.

Using immunoSEQ multiplex PCR, the repertoire was profiled, and TCRdb retains in-frame clones only, with some absent. The data hold 600,000 to 750,000 clones, with about two thirds observed a single time. Points on this clone: The antigen is unknown.

CDR3 length: 18 residues. Unmatched junction bases numbered 7, after V lost 4 bases and J lost 0 bases. CDR1 LNHDA and CDR2 SQIVND come from the germline V gene (reference sequence). This TCR was sampled from a woman under 40 in good health. This chain uses TRBV19 with TRBJ2-6; the match to TRBD1 covers 9 bases. The sequencing input was memory CD4+ T cells sorted from blood. Stated subset: CD45RA-negative fraction. The CDR3 loop reads CASSTPTGGLSGANVLTF. The CDR3, as DNA: TGTGCCAGTAGTACCCCGACAGGGGGGCTCTCTGGGGCCAACGTCCTGACTTTC. Supplemented by reference TRBV19 and TRBJ2-6, the full variable domain reads DGGITQSPKYLFRKEGQNVTLSCEQNLNHDAMYWYRQDPGQGLRLIYYSQIVNDFQKGDIAEGYSVSREKKESFPLTVTSAQKNPTAFYLCASSTPTGGLSGANVLTFGAGSRLTVL.